Listed here are 31 T cell receptor beta chains from one sample, sequenced in a study of cytomegalovirus exposure and HLA in healthy donors. A multiplex PCR was run with 60 Vbeta primers and 13 Jbeta primers. Using immunoSEQ multiplex PCR, the repertoire was profiled, and TCRdb retains in-frame clones only, with some absent. The table lists roughly 110,000 clones, more than 60% of them singletons. Sequencing input: PBMCs. Receptors were obtained from a man between 60 and 75 years old in good health and CMV-seronegative.

The chain recombines TRBV6-1 with TRBJ2-7; 9 bases map to TRBD1. Germline trimming cut 1 base from V and 7 bases from J; bases unmatched to any gene: 8. The CDR3 has 15 residues. Germline CDR1 is MNHNS and CDR2 is SASEGT. The CDR3 region is CASSEGGQGSREQYF. For the CDR3, the DNA is TGTGCCAGCAGTGAAGGGGGACAGGGTAGTAGAGAGCAGTACTTC.

The J gene is TRBJ2-5, the V gene TRBV2; 10 nucleotides align to TRBD2. Germline assignment: CDR1 SNHLY and CDR2 FYNNEI. The CDR3 spans 14 residues. V was pared by 8 bases and J by 5 bases, with 8 bases of the junction left unmatched. DNA for the CDR3: TGTGCCAGCGTGTCTAGCGGGGGTTACGAGACCCAGTACTTC. Its translation: CASVSSGGYETQYF.

Here the CDR3 reads CASSQMRGGEQYF. CDR3 DNA: TGCGCCAGCAGCCAAATGCGGGGGGGCGAGCAGTACTTC. The rearrangement links TRBV4-1 to TRBJ2-7, with 9 nucleotides matching TRBD2. Germline V lookup: CDR1 MGHRA, CDR2 YSYEKL. The CDR3 has 13 amino acids. After removal of 2 bases from V and 6 bases from J, the junction contained 2 bases not matched to a gene.

The count of this clone is one. This chain joins TRBV5-1 and TRBJ1-5, with D tentatively TRBD1 (5 bases). The germline V and J ends were trimmed by 4 bases and 5 bases, with 10 bases remaining between them. Germline V gives CDR1 SGHRS, CDR2 YFSETQ. This CDR3 region has 13 residues. The CDR3 is CASSPDIHQPQHF. In DNA form, the CDR3 reads TGCGCCAGCAGCCCGGACATCCATCAGCCCCAGCATTTT.

The rearrangement uses TRBV27 and TRBJ1-2; 9 bases are shared with TRBD1. Per germline, CDR1 MNHEY and CDR2 SMNVEV (reference sequence). V lost 6 bases, J lost 8 bases, and 4 bases stayed unmatched. The CDR3 runs 12 residues. The CDR3 region has the DNA TGTGCCAGCAGCACAGGGGGCTACGGCTACACCTTC. Amino acid sequence: CASSTGGYGYTF.

J is TRBJ1-4 and V is TRBV6-5, with TRBD1 matching 7 bases. The germline V gene encodes CDR1 MNHEY and CDR2 SVGAGI. This CDR3 is built from 14 residues. V dropped 6 bases and J dropped 5; count of bases not matched to a gene: 6. This chain's CDR3 is CASRRETGNEKLFF. DNA for the CDR3: TGTGCCAGCAGACGTGAGACAGGGAATGAAAAACTGTTTTTT.

This chain joins TRBV10-3 and TRBJ1-2; unclear D gene. V dropped 0 bases and J dropped 4 bases, with 6 bases sitting between them. The CDR3 is 13 amino acids. The germline V gene has CDR1 ENHRY and CDR2 SYGVKD. The CDR3 coding sequence is TGTGCCATCAGTGAGTCACAGACCTATGGCTACACCTTC. Encoded protein: CAISESQTYGYTF.

V is TRBV7-3 and J is TRBJ2-5; possible D gene TRBD1, 6 bases. V was trimmed by 4 bases and J by 5 bases, leaving 14 bases between them. Looked up from germline, CDR1 is SGHTA and CDR2 is FQGTGA. There are 14 residues in the CDR3. The CDR3 protein is CASSYSGTGETQYF. Here the CDR3 DNA reads TGTGCCAGCAGCTACTCAGGAACAGGGGAGACCCAGTACTTC.

The chain joins TRBV28 to TRBJ2-5; D is unclear. The CDR3 contains 10 residues. V was shortened by 9 bases and J by 5 bases, with 7 bases between the two germline ends. The germline V gene encodes CDR1 MDHEN and CDR2 SYDVKM. CDR3: CASEKETQYF. CDR3 coding DNA: TGTGCCAGTGAGAAGGAGACCCAGTACTTC.

Worth noting for this clone: At the DNA level, this CDR3 is encoded by other sequences in the same sample as well. This chain uses TRBV7-9 with TRBJ1-1, with a possible D match to TRBD1 (5 bases). The CDR3 spans 13 residues. V shed 5 bases and J shed 4 bases, with 11 bases lying between them. The V gene's germline CDR1 is SEHNR and CDR2 FQNEAQ (reference sequence). This CDR3 is CASSPSGGTEAFF. Here the CDR3 DNA reads TGTGCCAGCAGCCCTAGCGGGGGCACTGAAGCTTTCTTT.

The chain couples TRBV2 to TRBJ2-5; the match to TRBD2 covers 12 bases. After removal of 4 bases from V and 9 bases from J, the junction contained 6 bases not matched to a gene. CDR1 is SNHLY and CDR2 is FYNNEI in the germline V gene. The CDR3 totals 14 residues. CDR3 bases: TGTGCCAGCAGTGGGGCTAGCGGGGGGGCGGCCCAGTACTTC. Its translation: CASSGASGGAAQYF.

V and J are TRBV7-9 and TRBJ1-5; TRBD1 matches 7 bases. The CDR3 loop spans 16 amino acids. The V gene's germline CDR1 is SEHNR and CDR2 FQNEAQ (reference sequence). With 5 bases clipped from V and 4 bases from J, the junction kept 11 bases outside the gene matches. DNA of the CDR3: TGTGCCAGCAGCCCCTCCTTACAGGGGCGGAATCAGCCCCAGCATTTT. Its translation is CASSPSLQGRNQPQHF.

The chain uses TRBV12-2 and TRBJ1-1; TRBD1 is taken as the D call from the table, unchecked against the DNA. TRBV12-2 constitutes a pseudogene. The CDR3 spans 14 residues. The CDR3 nucleotides read TGTGCAAGTCGCTTAGACAAACAGGGATCTCGAGCTTTCTTT. Protein: CASRLDKQGSRAFF.

The chain combines TRBV5-1 with TRBJ2-3; D perhaps matches TRBD2 (5 bases). Trimming left V 4 bases short and J 2 bases short, with 11 bases between. Germline lookup yields CDR1 SGHRS and CDR2 YFSETQ. There are 14 residues in the CDR3. The CDR3 sequence: CASSRKAATDTQYF. CDR3 in DNA: TGCGCCAGCAGCAGGAAAGCGGCCACAGATACGCAGTATTTT.

The rearrangement links TRBV28 to TRBJ2-7, with D possibly being TRBD1 (5 bases). V lost 5 bases, J lost 7 bases, and 18 bases lay in between. The germline CDR1 and CDR2 sequences are MDHEN and SYDVKM. The CDR3 contains 14 residues. The CDR3 region has the DNA TGTGCCAGCAGTCCCCCCCCGCTGGGGCGGGAGCAGTACGTC. Amino acids: CASSPPPLGREQYV.

The chain couples TRBV4-1 to TRBJ1-5; 7 nucleotides match TRBD1. This CDR3 comprises 18 residues. With V trimmed by 0 bases and J by 0 bases, 8 bases remained unmatched. CDR1 and CDR2 from the germline V gene are MGHRA and YSYEKL. The CDR3 DNA reads TGCGCCAGCAGCCAAGACTCCCGGGACAGCCATAGCAATCAGCCCCAGCATTTT. This encodes CASSQDSRDSHSNQPQHF.

DNA of the CDR3: TGTGCCAGCAGAGACCCCGGGACAGGGCTCTACGAGCAGTACGTC. This translates into CASRDPGTGLYEQYV. The V call is TRBV11-1, the J call TRBJ2-7; TRBD1 aligns across 9 bases. V trimming: 6 bases; J trimming: 3 bases; junction bases outside the gene matches: 9. This CDR3 spans 15 amino acids. The germline CDR1 and CDR2 sequences are SGHAT and FQDESV (reference sequence).

V gene TRBV4-2 combines with J gene TRBJ2-7, with D unclear. This CDR3 has 15 amino acids. V was trimmed by 3 bases and J by 7 bases, leaving 19 bases between them. The germline gives CDR1 LGHNA, CDR2 YNFKEQ. The CDR3 sequence is CASSQSLGTVREQYF. DNA of the CDR3: TGTGCCAGCAGCCAGAGTTTGGGTACAGTACGGGAGCAGTACTTC.

The sample holds a few counts of this clone. The chain recombines TRBV6-1 with TRBJ2-5; TRBD2 matches at 8 bases. The V segment lost 4 bases and the J segment 2 bases; nucleotides outside the gene matches: 9. CDR1 is MNHNS, CDR2 SASEGT, per germline. The CDR3 is made up of 16 amino acids. The CDR3 DNA is TGTGCCAGCAGTGTCCGGGAGGGGACATCGCAAGAGACCCAGTACTTC. It specifies CASSVREGTSQETQYF.

There are a few counts of this clone. The V gene is TRBV4-3, the J gene TRBJ2-1; TRBD2 matches at 8 bases. CDR1 is LGHNA, CDR2 YSLEER, per germline. This CDR3 is 16 amino acids long. Trimming cost V 0 bases and J 5 bases; bases outside gene matches: 6. CDR3 coding DNA: TGCGCCAGCAGCCAAGAGAAGCGGGGGCCCGACAATGAGCAGTTCTTC. It is translated as CASSQEKRGPDNEQFF.

The rearrangement joins TRBV7-3 to TRBJ2-2, with D perhaps matching TRBD2 (6 bases). Trimming cost V 4 bases and J 7 bases, with 13 bases left between them. Germline assignment: CDR1 SGHTA and CDR2 FQGTGA. The CDR3 length is 14 residues. CDR3 nucleotide sequence: TGTGCCAGCAGCTACGAGCGGGCGGGCGGGGAGCTGTTTTTT. Translating it yields CASSYERAGGELFF.

This chain uses TRBV5-1 with TRBJ1-4; D perhaps matches TRBD1 (5 bases). V lost 0 bases to trimming and J lost 7 bases, with 13 bases between them. From germline, CDR1 is SGHRS and CDR2 YFSETQ. The CDR3 contains 15 residues. Here the CDR3 reads CASSLGTKPGEKLFF. The CDR3 bases are TGCGCCAGCAGCTTGGGGACAAAACCGGGTGAAAAACTGTTTTTT.

The rearrangement links TRBV5-4 to TRBJ2-2; D may be TRBD1 (6 bases). The germline V gene encodes CDR1 SGHNT and CDR2 YYREEE (reference sequence). Trimming pared 0 bases from V and 4 bases from J, leaving 7 bases between. The CDR3 is 14 residues long. CDR3 sequence reads: CASSLDRATGELFF. CDR3 DNA sequence: TGTGCCAGCAGCTTGGACAGGGCCACCGGGGAGCTGTTTTTT.

V usage is TRBV6-5 and J usage is TRBJ1-1; D remains unclear. The CDR3 loop spans 13 amino acids. V was cut by 0 bases and J by 3 bases, with 5 bases left in between. CDR1 is MNHEY, CDR2 SVGAGI, per germline. For the CDR3, the DNA is TGTGCCAGCAGTTACTCTTATGACACTGAAGCTTTCTTT. Amino acid sequence: CASSYSYDTEAFF.

The chain recombines TRBV7-3 with TRBJ1-2, with 8 bases that match TRBD1. Trimming at V came to 5 bases and at J to 4 bases, leaving 3 bases not matched to a gene. The CDR3 contains 13 residues. Looked up from germline, CDR1 is SGHTA and CDR2 is FQGTGA. CDR3 sequence reads: CASSTTGVYGYTF. The DNA for the CDR3 is TGTGCCAGCAGCACGACAGGGGTCTATGGCTACACCTTC.

The chain recombines TRBV7-2 with TRBJ2-3; 15 bases agree with TRBD2. J gave up 3 bases and V 5 bases, and 6 bases lay outside the gene matches. The germline V gene has CDR1 SGHTA and CDR2 FQGNSA. The CDR3 has 17 amino acids. CDR3 DNA sequence: TGTGCCAGCAGCCTAACCGGGACTAGCGGGGGGACAGATACGCAGTATTTT. Its protein is CASSLTGTSGGTDTQYF.

The chain combines TRBV7-3 with TRBJ1-1, with D uncertain. The germline V and J ends were trimmed by 1 base and 1 base, with 4 bases remaining between them. The CDR3 is 13 residues long. In germline, CDR1 is SGHTA, CDR2 FQGTGA. The CDR3 reads CASSLIGNTEAFF. The CDR3 bases are TGTGCCAGCAGCTTAATCGGGAACACTGAAGCTTTCTTT.

This clone was detected only once. This rearrangement joins TRBV6-1 to TRBJ1-5; TRBD1 matches 9 bases. Germline values: CDR1 MNHNS, CDR2 SASEGT. Losses at the gene ends were 8 bases for V and 4 bases for J; bases not matched to a gene: 9. The CDR3 sequence is 15 residues long. In DNA form, the CDR3 reads TGTGCCAGCGACCCGACAGGGGGACGAAATCAGCCCCAGCATTTT. Translated: CASDPTGGRNQPQHF.

The chain joins TRBV7-6 to TRBJ2-3; D call uncertain. The germline CDR1 and CDR2 sequences are SGHVS and FNYEAQ. This CDR3 spans 17 amino acids. V lost 0 bases, J lost 0 bases, and 13 bases lay in between. The CDR3 loop is CASSLAGSPVSTDTQYF. The CDR3 DNA follows: TGTGCCAGCAGCTTAGCCGGGTCCCCGGTGAGCACAGATACGCAGTATTTT.

V is TRBV13 and J is TRBJ1-1; tentative D call: TRBD1 (6 bases). The CDR3 is 14 residues long. Germline CDR1 and CDR2: PRHDT and FYEKMQ (reference sequence). V was shortened by 5 bases and J by 4 bases, with 14 bases between the two germline ends. This CDR3 is CASSRKQGSTEAFF. The CDR3 DNA is TGTGCCAGCAGCAGAAAACAGGGAAGCACTGAAGCTTTCTTT. Looking up the rest from reference TRBV13 and TRBJ1-1 gives the full variable domain: AAGVIQSPRHLIKEKRETATLKCYPIPRHDTVYWYQQGPGQDPQFLISFYEKMQSDKGSIPDRFSAQQFSDYHSELNMSSLELGDSALYFCASSRKQGSTEAFFGQGTRLTVV.

CDR3 coding DNA: TGTGCCAGCAGCTTAGGCTCCCGGGGAGCAGATACGCAGTATTTT. This sequence encodes CASSLGSRGADTQYF. This sequence joins TRBV13 and TRBJ2-3; the D gene is possibly TRBD2 (5 bases). This CDR3 region has 15 residues. V gave up 0 bases and J gave up 4 bases, with 11 bases separating them. CDR1 and CDR2 from the germline V gene are PRHDT and FYEKMQ (reference sequence).